This T cell receptor beta chain originates from a study of blood T cell repertoires in COVID-19. Libraries were prepared by immunoSEQ multiplex PCR; TCRdb keeps only in-frame clonotypes and omits some of them. This sample yields over 120,000 clones, of which about four fifths are seen a single time; roughly 5.1% belongs to the top ten. This clone was recorded a few times. From germline, CDR1 is SGHTA and CDR2 FQGNSA. This CDR3 is 17 amino acids long. The J segment lost 4 bases and the V segment lost 2 bases, leaving 10 bases of the junction unmatched. This sequence was found in a woman between 65 and 79 years old with COVID-19, enrolled during active disease. The source material was peripheral blood. The chain carries TRBV7-2 and TRBJ2-1, with TRBD2 matching over 8 bases. CDR3 amino acids: CASSLLGGSGIYNEQFF. CDR3 bases: TGTGCCAGCAGCTTACTGGGGGGTAGCGGGATATACAATGAGCAGTTCTTC. The complete variable domain, with remaining parts taken from reference TRBV7-2 and TRBJ2-1, reads GAGVSQSPSNKVTEKGKDVELRCDPISGHTALYWYRQSLGQGLEFLIYFQGNSAPDKSGLPSDRFSAERTGGSVSTLTIQRTQQEDSAVYLCASSLLGGSGIYNEQFFGPGTRLTVL.